Listed below are T cell receptor beta chains from one sample, sequenced in a study of response to subunit inactivated influenza vaccine. TCRdb passed the RT-PCR reads through MiXCR, listing each CDR3 protein once. Of around 160,000 distinct CDR3 sequences detected, approximately 10% appear once; the ten largest clones hold around 12%. The specimen comprised non-naive T cells sorted from PBMCs, sampled roughly 48 days after vaccination. These receptors were taken from a man in his fifties who received an inactivated influenza vaccine. Each CDR3 is given with its conserved first and last residue. Fields, in order: D gene, V gene, J gene, clone size, CDR3 protein, CDR3 DNA. The D gene is left open where the match is weak. Only some rows state a clone size, as once, few, many or a class for expanded clones.

>-|TRBV20-1|TRBJ2-5|-
CSASPIGLQETQYF
TGCAGTGCTAGTCCCATTGGTCTTCAAGAGACCCAGTACTTC
>-|TRBV11-2|TRBJ2-1|-
CASSFGQINEQFF
TGTGCCAGCAGCTTCGGACAGATCAATGAGCAGTTCTTC
>TRBD2|TRBV11-1|TRBJ2-7|-
CASSREPGLALSSEQYF
TGTGCCAGCAGCCGGGAACCGGGACTAGCTCTGTCTAGCGAGCAGTACTTC
>TRBD1|TRBV4-2|TRBJ1-2|few
CASSQEGRGLYGYTF
TGTGCCAGCAGCCAAGAGGGCAGGGGGCTGTATGGCTACACCTTC
>-|TRBV28|TRBJ2-7|few
CASSLAHYEQYF
TGTGCCAGCAGTTTAGCTCATTACGAGCAGTACTTC
>-|TRBV6-6|TRBJ2-5|-
CASTPGGTQYF
TGTGCCAGCACCCCCGGGGGGACCCAGTACTTC
>TRBD2|TRBV9|TRBJ2-1|-
CASSPPRLVAGRGVNEQFF
TGTGCCAGCAGCCCCCCCCGGTTGGTAGCGGGGCGAGGTGTGAATGAGCAGTTCTTC
>-|TRBV20-1|TRBJ2-7|-
CSASPRDLGGYEQYF
TGCAGTGCTAGCCCACGGGATCTCGGAGGCTACGAGCAGTACTTC
>TRBD1|TRBV27|TRBJ1-5|many
CASSLRQGGNQPQHF
TGTGCCAGCAGTTTAAGACAGGGCGGCAATCAGCCCCAGCATTTT
>-|TRBV27|TRBJ2-7|many
CASSLFPGQSYEQYF
TGTGCCAGCAGTTTATTCCCGGGACAAAGCTACGAGCAGTACTTC
>TRBD2|TRBV3-1|TRBJ2-1|many
CASSPRLAVLNEQFF
TGTGCCAGCAGCCCCCGACTAGCGGTTCTCAATGAGCAGTTCTTC